This paragraph reports one T cell receptor (beta chain). Its antigen is currently unknown. Per the germline V gene, CDR1 is MNHEY and CDR2 is SVGAGI. V gave up 11 bases and J gave up 3 bases, with 13 bases separating them. CDR3 length equals 12 residues. This record comes from a study of T cell responses to AZD1222 COVID-19 vaccine. Whole-study findings and limits: Of spike-specific TCRs, nearly half reportedly target regions left unmutated in variants.

Profiling relied on immunoSEQ multiplex PCR, and the TCRdb table lists in-frame clones only, not all of them. Of tens of thousands of clones in the sample, about 87% were seen once. The chain carries TRBV6-5 and TRBJ1-2, with D perhaps TRBD1 (6 bases). Material: peripheral blood, obtained 28 days after the second AZD1222 dose. The sequence derives from an adult who received the AZD1222 COVID-19 vaccine. The CDR3, as DNA: TGTGCCTCGGGGGGCTGGTACTATGGCTACACCTTC. Translating gives CASGGWYYGYTF.